The rows below give T cell receptor beta chains drawn from one sample of a study of technical replicates of blood from a few donors. TCRdb keeps only in-frame clones here, not all; method: immunoSEQ multiplex PCR. Of over 55,000 clones listed, more than 75% are singletons. The sequenced sample consisted of PBMCs. These receptors originate from a human donor in good health. Some clones in this sample may be carry-over from other donors' samples. The CDR3 runs from the conserved cysteine through the conserved F or W. A D gene is named only where the DNA matches it firmly.

J: TRBJ2-7
D: NA
V: TRBV7-2
length: 13
CDR3: CASSREGPYEQYF

J: TRBJ2-7
D: TRBD1
V: TRBV7-9
length: 16
CDR3: CASSSGPGQGAVEQYF

J: TRBJ1-1
D: NA
V: TRBV4-1
length: 15
CDR3: CASSQGWTGQLVAFF

J: TRBJ1-3
D: NA
V: TRBV4-2
length: 15
CDR3: CASSQDRGTGNTIYF

J: TRBJ2-2
D: TRBD2
V: TRBV7-3
length: 16
CDR3: CASSQGLAVNTGELFF

J: TRBJ2-3
D: NA
V: TRBV23-1
length: 16
CDR3: CASSQETGHSTDTQYF

J: TRBJ2-1
D: TRBD1
V: TRBV9
length: 15
CDR3: CASSVATGGTGEQFF

J: TRBJ2-3
D: NA
V: TRBV6-1
length: 15
CDR3: CASSELDPSTDTQYF

J: TRBJ1-5
D: NA
V: TRBV5-1
length: 14
CDR3: CASSLSGYNQPQHF

J: TRBJ1-4
D: NA
V: TRBV12-5
length: 12
CDR3: CASSVENEKLFF

J: TRBJ1-1
D: NA
V: TRBV7-9
length: 11
CDR3: CASSYRAGAFF

J: TRBJ1-5
D: NA
V: TRBV6-1
length: 15
CDR3: CASSEDQGSNQPQHF

J: TRBJ1-1
D: TRBD1
V: TRBV7-8
length: 15
CDR3: CASSLRQGANTEAFF

J: TRBJ1-1
D: TRBD1
V: TRBV5-4
length: 17
CDR3: CASSSGTGSKRNTEAFF

J: TRBJ1-6
D: TRBD1
V: TRBV7-2
length: 17
CDR3: CASSLGMPGTGNSPLHF

J: TRBJ2-7
D: TRBD2
V: TRBV11-1
length: 14
CDR3: CASSPREGLYEQYF

J: TRBJ2-5
D: NA
V: TRBV18
length: 13
CDR3: CASSPPSGETQYF

J: TRBJ2-7
D: NA
V: TRBV19
length: 15
CDR3: CASKVFWGGSYEQYF

J: TRBJ1-4
D: NA
V: TRBV9
length: 17
CDR3: CASSLGGTAVFTEKLFF

J: TRBJ2-7
D: TRBD1
V: TRBV7-9
length: 14
CDR3: CASSGGTGRAEQYF

J: TRBJ2-7
D: NA
V: TRBV21-1
length: 16
CDR3: CASSKERGGAPSEQYF

J: TRBJ1-1
D: NA
V: TRBV19
length: 17
CDR3: CASSSSKQGIGNTEAFF

J: TRBJ2-3
D: TRBD1
V: TRBV4-1
length: 15
CDR3: CASSRPGQGTDTQYF

J: TRBJ2-5
D: NA
V: TRBV4-1
length: 16
CDR3: CASSRRLGASGETQYF

J: TRBJ2-1
D: TRBD2
V: TRBV4-1
length: 15
CDR3: CASSPLADSYNEQFF

J: TRBJ2-4
D: TRBD2
V: TRBV30
length: 14
CDR3: CAWSRLAGGLIQYF

J: TRBJ2-7
D: NA
V: TRBV5-4
length: 14
CDR3: CASSPTGQNYEQYF

J: TRBJ2-7
D: TRBD1
V: TRBV23-1
length: 14
CDR3: CASVYRDRAYEQYF

J: TRBJ1-5
D: TRBD1
V: TRBV27
length: 19
CDR3: CASSRLTGTGAKNNQPQHF

J: TRBJ2-1
D: NA
V: TRBV19
length: 12
CDR3: CASTDIYAEQFF

J: TRBJ2-7
D: NA
V: TRBV30
length: 13
CDR3: CAIRLGQIDEQYF

J: TRBJ2-7
D: NA
V: TRBV7-2
length: 14
CDR3: CASSLAPGRYEQYF

J: TRBJ2-3
D: TRBD2
V: TRBV9
length: 15
CDR3: CASSVTSGRADTQYF

J: TRBJ2-5
D: TRBD2
V: TRBV30
length: 14
CDR3: CAWGLAGAWETQYF

J: TRBJ2-1
D: TRBD2
V: TRBV25-1
length: 15
CDR3: CASNLAGGRVEEQFF

J: TRBJ1-3
D: NA
V: TRBV19
length: 15
CDR3: CASRVVGLAGNTIYF

J: TRBJ2-1
D: NA
V: TRBV7-2
length: 16
CDR3: CASSLLTSGGVAEQFF

J: TRBJ2-2
D: TRBD1
V: TRBV7-9
length: 14
CDR3: CASSFVQGAGELFF

J: TRBJ1-2
D: TRBD1
V: TRBV2
length: 14
CDR3: CASSPPGQVYGYTF

J: TRBJ2-3
D: TRBD2
V: TRBV7-3
length: 15
CDR3: CASSLMGGWTDTQYF

J: TRBJ1-2
D: TRBD1
V: TRBV6-5
length: 15
CDR3: CASTDRQGRDYGYTF

J: TRBJ1-6
D: TRBD1
V: TRBV6-5
length: 15
CDR3: CASSYTTGEDSPLHF

J: TRBJ2-6
D: NA
V: TRBV12-5
length: 14
CDR3: CASGGPSGANVLTF

J: TRBJ1-6
D: TRBD1
V: TRBV19
length: 16
CDR3: CASSIGTAEYNSPLHF

J: TRBJ1-2
D: NA
V: TRBV5-1
length: 12
CDR3: CASSDTWGDYTF

J: TRBJ2-7
D: NA
V: TRBV7-9
length: 12
CDR3: CASSLVPGEQYF

J: TRBJ2-3
D: TRBD2
V: TRBV5-1
length: 14
CDR3: CASSIGGAPDTQYF

J: TRBJ2-2
D: NA
V: TRBV4-3
length: 17
CDR3: CASSQEGGSSGTGELFF

J: TRBJ2-1
D: TRBD2
V: TRBV10-3
length: 13
CDR3: CASSEREGLEQFF

J: TRBJ2-1
D: NA
V: TRBV4-1
length: 14
CDR3: CASSRGDRGAEQFF

J: TRBJ2-4
D: TRBD1
V: TRBV20-1
length: 11
CDR3: CSADRENIQYF

J: TRBJ2-1
D: TRBD2
V: TRBV7-9
length: 14
CDR3: CASWDGGGYNEQFF

J: TRBJ2-3
D: NA
V: TRBV13
length: 13
CDR3: CASNGGGTDTQYF